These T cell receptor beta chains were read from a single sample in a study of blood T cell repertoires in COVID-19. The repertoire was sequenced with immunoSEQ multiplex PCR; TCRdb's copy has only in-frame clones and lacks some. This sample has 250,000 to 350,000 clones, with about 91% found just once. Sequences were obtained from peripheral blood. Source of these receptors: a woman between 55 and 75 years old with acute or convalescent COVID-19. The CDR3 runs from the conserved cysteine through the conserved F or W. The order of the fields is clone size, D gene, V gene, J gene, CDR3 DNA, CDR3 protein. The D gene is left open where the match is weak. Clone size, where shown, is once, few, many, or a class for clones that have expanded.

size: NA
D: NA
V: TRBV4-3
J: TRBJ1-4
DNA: TGCGCCAGCAGCCTAGGGACATCAGCAACTAATGAAAAACTGTTTTTT
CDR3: CASSLGTSATNEKLFF

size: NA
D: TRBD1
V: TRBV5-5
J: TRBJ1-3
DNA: TGTGCCAGCAGCTTGGTAGGGACAGGGGGTATCTCTGGAAACACCATATATTTT
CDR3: CASSLVGTGGISGNTIYF

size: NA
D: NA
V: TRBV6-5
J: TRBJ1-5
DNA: TGTGCCAGCGGGGGGGATAGGCTACAGCCCCAGCATTTT
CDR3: CASGGDRLQPQHF

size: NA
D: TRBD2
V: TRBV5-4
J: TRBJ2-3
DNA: TGTGCCAGCAGCCCGCGGGGGGCGAAAACAGATACGCAGTATTTT
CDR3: CASSPRGAKTDTQYF

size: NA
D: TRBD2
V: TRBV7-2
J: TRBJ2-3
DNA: TGTGCCAGCAGCTTCCGTGGTACTAGCGGGAGGCCTGATACGCAGTATTTT
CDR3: CASSFRGTSGRPDTQYF

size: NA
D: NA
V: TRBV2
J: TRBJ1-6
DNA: TGTGCCAGCAGTGAAGGACAGCTCAATTCACCCCTCCACTTT
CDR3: CASSEGQLNSPLHF

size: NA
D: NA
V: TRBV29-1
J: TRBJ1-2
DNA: TGCAGCGCGTTGAGGGACACCCCTAACTATGGCTACACCTTC
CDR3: CSALRDTPNYGYTF

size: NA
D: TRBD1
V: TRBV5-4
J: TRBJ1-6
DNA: TGTGCCAGCAGCTGGGGGGACAGGGAATCACCCCTCCACTTT
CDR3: CASSWGDRESPLHF

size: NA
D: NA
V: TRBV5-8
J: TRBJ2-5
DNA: TGTGCCAGCAGCCCCGTGTGGGGGGGGCGAGAGACCCAGTACTTC
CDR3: CASSPVWGGRETQYF

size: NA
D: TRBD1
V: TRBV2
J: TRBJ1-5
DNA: TGTGCCAGCAGGCCGGGACAGGGGATTTGGAATCAGCCCCAGCATTTT
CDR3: CASRPGQGIWNQPQHF

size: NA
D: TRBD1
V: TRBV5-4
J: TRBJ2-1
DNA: TGTGCCAGCAGCACGGGACAGGGAGGGTACAATGAGCAGTTCTTC
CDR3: CASSTGQGGYNEQFF

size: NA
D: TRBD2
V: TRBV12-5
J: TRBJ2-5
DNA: TGTGCTAGTGGTTTCGACGGGAGGGAGACCCAGTACTTC
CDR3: CASGFDGRETQYF

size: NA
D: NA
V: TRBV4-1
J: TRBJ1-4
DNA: TGCGCCAGCAGCCAACCCCCCGGGATGCGGGGGGGAAGCGAAAAACTGTTTTTT
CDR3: CASSQPPGMRGGSEKLFF

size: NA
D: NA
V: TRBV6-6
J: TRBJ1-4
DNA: TGTGCCAGCAGTACTCAGCGGGGTGAAAAACTGTTTTTT
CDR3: CASSTQRGEKLFF

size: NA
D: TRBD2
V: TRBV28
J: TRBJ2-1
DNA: TGTGCCAGCGACGAGGGGAGGGACTATAATAACAATGAGCAGTTCTTC
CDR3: CASDEGRDYNNNEQFF

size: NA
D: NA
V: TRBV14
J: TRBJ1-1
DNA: TGTGCCAGCAGCCAAGATTTCGGGGGGCGAAACACTGAAGCTTTCTTT
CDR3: CASSQDFGGRNTEAFF

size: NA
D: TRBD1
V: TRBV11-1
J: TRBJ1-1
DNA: TGTGCCAGCAGCTCCAATCTGCCGACAGGGGGGACTGAAGCTTTCTTT
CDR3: CASSSNLPTGGTEAFF

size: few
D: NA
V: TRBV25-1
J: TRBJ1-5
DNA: TGTGCCAGCAGTAAAGAAGGGGCTAATCAGCCCCAGCATTTT
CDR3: CASSKEGANQPQHF

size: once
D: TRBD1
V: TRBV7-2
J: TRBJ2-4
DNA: TGTGCCAGCAGCTCCCGGGACAGGGGTCGGGAGGATAGCAAAAACATTCAGTACTTC
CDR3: CASSSRDRGREDSKNIQYF

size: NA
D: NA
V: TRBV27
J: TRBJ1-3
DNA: TGTGCCAGCACCCCGCGGGAGAATCCACCTGGAAACACCATATATTTT
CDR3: CASTPRENPPGNTIYF

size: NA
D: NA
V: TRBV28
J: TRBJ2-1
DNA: TGTGCCAGCAGCGGGCCTCCGGGGTATGAGCAGTTCTTC
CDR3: CASSGPPGYEQFF

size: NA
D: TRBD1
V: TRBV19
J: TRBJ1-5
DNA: TGTGCCAGTAGTATGGGCAGGGGGAGCAATCAGCCCCAGCATTTT
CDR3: CASSMGRGSNQPQHF

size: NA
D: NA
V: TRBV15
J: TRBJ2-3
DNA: TGTGCCACCAGCAGAGATGACAGGAGAAGCTCTTACACAGATACGCAGTATTTT
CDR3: CATSRDDRRSSYTDTQYF

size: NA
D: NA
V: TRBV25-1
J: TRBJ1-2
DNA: TGTGCCAGCAGTGTGAAGGGGGTGACTTATGGCTACACCTTC
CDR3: CASSVKGVTYGYTF

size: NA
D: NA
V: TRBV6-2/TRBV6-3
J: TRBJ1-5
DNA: TGTGCCAGCAGTTACACCGCCCGGCAGGGGAGTTATAGCAATCAGCCCCAGCATTTT
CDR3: CASSYTARQGSYSNQPQHF

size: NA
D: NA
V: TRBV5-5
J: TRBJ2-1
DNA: TGTGCCACCAACCCCATGGGGGCCCCATACAATGAGCAGTTCTTC
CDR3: CATNPMGAPYNEQFF

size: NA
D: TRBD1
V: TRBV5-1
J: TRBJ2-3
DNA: TGCGCCAGCAGCACCAGGACAGGCGGGACAGATACGCAGTATTTT
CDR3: CASSTRTGGTDTQYF

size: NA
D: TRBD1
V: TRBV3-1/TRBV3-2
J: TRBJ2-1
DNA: TGTGCCAGCAACCGGGCCGGGACAGGGGGCACAGATGAGCAGTTCTTC
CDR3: CASNRAGTGGTDEQFF

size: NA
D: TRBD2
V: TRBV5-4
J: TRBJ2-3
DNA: TGTGCCAGCAGCCCGGGACTAGCGGGAGTCCGGGATACGCAGTATTTT
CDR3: CASSPGLAGVRDTQYF

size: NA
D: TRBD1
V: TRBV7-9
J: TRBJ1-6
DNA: TGTGCCAGCAGCCGACCCCCGGGACAGCTGAATTCACCCCTCCACTTT
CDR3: CASSRPPGQLNSPLHF

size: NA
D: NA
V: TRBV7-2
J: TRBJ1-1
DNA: TGTGCCAGCAGCTTAAGACAGGTTCCCGGGACTGAAGCTTTCTTT
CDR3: CASSLRQVPGTEAFF

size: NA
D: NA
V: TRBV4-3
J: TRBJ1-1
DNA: TGCGCCAGCAGCCAAGCCATTGGACACTTGAACACTGAAGCTTTCTTT
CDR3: CASSQAIGHLNTEAFF

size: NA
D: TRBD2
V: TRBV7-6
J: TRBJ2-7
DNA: TGTGCCAGCAGCATATATTCGGGACTAGCGGGGAGCTACGAGCAGTACTTC
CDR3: CASSIYSGLAGSYEQYF

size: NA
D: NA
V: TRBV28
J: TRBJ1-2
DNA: TGTGCCAGCAGTACGTCCAGGAGGCGCGGCTATGGCTACACCTTC
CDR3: CASSTSRRRGYGYTF

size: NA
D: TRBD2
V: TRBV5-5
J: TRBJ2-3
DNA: TGTGCCAGCAGACACGGGGGGGGCACAGATACGCAGTATTTT
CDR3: CASRHGGGTDTQYF

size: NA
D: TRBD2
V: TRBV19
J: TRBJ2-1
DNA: TGTGCCAGTACCCTTGTGCGGGGGGGAGGGAATGAGCAGTTCTTC
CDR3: CASTLVRGGGNEQFF

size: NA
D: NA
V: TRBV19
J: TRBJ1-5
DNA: TGTGCCAGTAGGGTCCCAGGGCTTAGCAATCAGCCCCAGCATTTT
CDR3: CASRVPGLSNQPQHF

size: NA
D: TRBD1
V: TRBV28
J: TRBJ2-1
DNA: TGTGCCAGCAGCCCCGGGACAGGGGGAGACAATGAGCAGTTCTTC
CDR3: CASSPGTGGDNEQFF

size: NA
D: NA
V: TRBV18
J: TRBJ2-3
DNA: TGTGCCAGCTCACCTGAGGTCGGGACAGATACGCAGTATTTT
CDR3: CASSPEVGTDTQYF

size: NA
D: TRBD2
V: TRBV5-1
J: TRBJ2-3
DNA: TGCGCCAGCAGCCATCATAGCGGGACCACAGATACGCAGTATTTT
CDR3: CASSHHSGTTDTQYF

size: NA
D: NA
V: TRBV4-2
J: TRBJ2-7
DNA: TGTGCCAGCAGCCAGTCCTACTTCGACGAGCAGTACTTC
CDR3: CASSQSYFDEQYF

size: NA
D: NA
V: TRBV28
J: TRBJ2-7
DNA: TGTGCCAGCAGTTTCCGACTAGGCGAGCAGTACTTC
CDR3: CASSFRLGEQYF

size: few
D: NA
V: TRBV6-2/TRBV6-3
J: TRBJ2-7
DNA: TGTGCCAGCAGTCCAGGCCATTACGAGCAGTACTTC
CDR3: CASSPGHYEQYF

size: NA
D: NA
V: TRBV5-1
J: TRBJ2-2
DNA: TGCGCCAGCAGCAGAACTAGGCCCGGGGAGCTGTTTTTT
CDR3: CASSRTRPGELFF

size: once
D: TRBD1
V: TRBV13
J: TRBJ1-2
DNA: TGTGCCAGCAGCTCCCCCCCGGACAGGGAGGAGTTCTATGGCTACACCTTC
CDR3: CASSSPPDREEFYGYTF

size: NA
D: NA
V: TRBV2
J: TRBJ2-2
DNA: TGTGCCAGCGAGGAAGCAGGGTTTACCGGGGAGCTGTTTTTT
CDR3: CASEEAGFTGELFF

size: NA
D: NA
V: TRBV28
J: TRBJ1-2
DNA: TGTGCCAGCCGGGAGAACCTCGGGGCTAACTATGGCTACACCTTC
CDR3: CASRENLGANYGYTF

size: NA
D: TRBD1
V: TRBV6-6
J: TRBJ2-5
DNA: TGTGCCAGCAGTGACACAGGGGAGGAGACCCAGTACTTC
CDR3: CASSDTGEETQYF

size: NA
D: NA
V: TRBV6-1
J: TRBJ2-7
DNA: TGTGCCAGCAGTGAACCTACGGTCGCCTACGAGCAGTACTTC
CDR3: CASSEPTVAYEQYF

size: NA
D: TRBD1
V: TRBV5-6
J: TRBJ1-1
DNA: TGTGCCAGCAGCCGGGACAGGCGACCTTCTGAAGCTTTCTTT
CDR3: CASSRDRRPSEAFF

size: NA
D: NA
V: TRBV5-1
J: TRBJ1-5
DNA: TGCGCCAGCAGCTTGGCCCCAAGCGGGGGGAATCAGCCCCAGCATTTT
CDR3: CASSLAPSGGNQPQHF

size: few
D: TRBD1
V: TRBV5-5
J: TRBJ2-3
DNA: TGTGCCAGCTTGGGGACAGCTAGCACAGATACGCAGTATTTT
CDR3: CASLGTASTDTQYF

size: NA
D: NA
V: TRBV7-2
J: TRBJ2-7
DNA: TGTGCCAGCAGCCCTTGGAGTCCCTCCTACGAGCAGTACTTC
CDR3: CASSPWSPSYEQYF

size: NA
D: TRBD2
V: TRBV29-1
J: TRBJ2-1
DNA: TGCAGCTCAATGTCTCCGGGACTAGCGGGACTAAGGACTAATGAGCAGTTCTTC
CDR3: CSSMSPGLAGLRTNEQFF

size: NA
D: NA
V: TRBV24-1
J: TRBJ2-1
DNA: TGTGCCACCAGTGATCCGGGGGGCGATCTTTACAATGAGCAGTTCTTC
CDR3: CATSDPGGDLYNEQFF